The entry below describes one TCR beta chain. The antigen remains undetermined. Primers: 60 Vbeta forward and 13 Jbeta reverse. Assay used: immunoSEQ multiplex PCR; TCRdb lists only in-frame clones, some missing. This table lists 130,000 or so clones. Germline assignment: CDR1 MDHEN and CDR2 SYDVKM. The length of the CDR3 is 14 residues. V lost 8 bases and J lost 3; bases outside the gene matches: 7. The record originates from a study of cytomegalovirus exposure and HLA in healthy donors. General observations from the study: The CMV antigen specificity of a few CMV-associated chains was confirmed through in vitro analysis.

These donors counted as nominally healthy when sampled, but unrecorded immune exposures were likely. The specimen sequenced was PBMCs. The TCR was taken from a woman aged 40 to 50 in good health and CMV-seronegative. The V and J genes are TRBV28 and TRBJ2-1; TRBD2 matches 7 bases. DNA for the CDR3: TGTGCCAGCGGTCCGGGGGGTGTCTACAATGAGCAGTTCTTC. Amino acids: CASGPGGVYNEQFF.